This record concerns one TCR beta chain sequence. CD4+ cell separation produced CD45RA+ naive and CD45RA-negative memory subsets. Genomic DNA of every subset was divided equally among multiple immunoSEQ plates. Authors' processing steps: ImmunoSEQ gave junction-only sequences without quality scores, so filtering differed. The method was immunoSEQ multiplex PCR; TCRdb's version includes in-frame clones alone and lacks a portion of them. The V and J calls and clone size were taken over from that table, and D and trimming were inferred from the DNA. The table lists over 950,000 clones, around 77% of them singletons. This sample is drawn from a study of shared clonotypes between healthy human individuals. Study at large: Every donor yielded three CD4 naive, three CD4 memory, two CD8 naive and one CD8 memory plate.

CDR3 size: 15 residues. The receptor's source is a young man in good health. Some clones in this sample may be carry-over from other donors' samples. Material for sequencing was memory CD4+ T cells from PBMCs. Stated subset: CD45RA-negative fraction. The V gene is TRBV21-1, the J gene TRBJ2-5; the D segment call TRBD2 is taken from the table without a DNA check. TRBV21-1 represents a pseudogene. The CDR3 loop is CASSKVRAGGETQYF. The CDR3, as DNA: TGTGCCAGCAGCAAAGTTCGAGCGGGAGGAGAGACCCAGTACTTC.